A single sample is the source of the 21 T cell receptor beta chains below, sequenced in a study of CD8+CD57+ T cells in acquired aplastic anemia. Genomic DNA provided the template from which TCR beta VDJ and CDR3 profiles were obtained. TCRdb redid the calling of the reads with MiXCR, one entry per CDR3 protein. The sample gives about 48,000 distinct CDR3 sequences, 70% to 80% of which show up once; roughly 34% is in the top ten. Sequenced input: sorted CD4+, CD8+, or CD8+CD57+ T cells (not recorded which) from PBMCs. Receptor source: a human donor in good health, serving as a control.

The V gene is TRBV12-3 or TRBV12-4, the J gene TRBJ2-7, with 16 bases lining up with TRBD2. There are 19 residues in the CDR3. The V gene end was trimmed by 5 bases and the J gene end by 2 bases; junction bases not matched to a gene: 12. The CDR3 region has the DNA TGTGCCAGCAGTCGCCCGGGACTAGCGGGAGGGCCGATAGCCTACGAGCAGTACTTC. Translation gives CASSRPGLAGGPIAYEQYF.

V and J are TRBV25-1 and TRBJ2-1; D is ambiguous. The V and J ends lost 3 bases and 12 bases respectively, with 15 bases between them. Germline loops: CDR1 MGHDK, CDR2 SYGVNS. The length of the CDR3 is 13 residues. CDR3 DNA sequence: TGTGCCAGCAGTGATACCACCAGGTCCAGGCAGTTCTTC. It yields the protein CASSDTTRSRQFF.

The chain recombines TRBV11-1 with TRBJ2-2; D could derive from TRBD1 or TRBD2 (6 bases each). This CDR3 region has 16 residues. The germline V and J ends were trimmed by 6 bases and 0 bases, with 14 bases remaining between them. Germline V gene lookup returns CDR1 SGHAT and CDR2 FQDESV (reference sequence). The CDR3 loop is CASRVRGLANTGELFF. The CDR3, as DNA: TGTGCCAGCAGGGTCCGGGGGCTCGCGAACACCGGGGAGCTGTTTTTT.

This clonotype is labeled medium-sized. This rearrangement joins TRBV20-1 to TRBJ1-1; 10 bases map to TRBD1. J lost 4 bases, V lost 7 bases, and 6 bases had no gene match. CDR1 is DFQATT and CDR2 is SNEGSKA in the germline V gene (reference sequence). The CDR3 has 13 residues. The CDR3 region is CSVDRGQVTEAFF. Here the CDR3 DNA reads TGCAGTGTAGACAGGGGGCAAGTCACTGAAGCTTTCTTT.

V gene TRBV19 combines with J gene TRBJ1-1, with D uncertain. Trimming left V 3 bases short and J 1 base short, with 6 bases between. Germline V gene sequence: CDR1 LNHDA, CDR2 SQIVND (reference sequence). This CDR3 region has 13 residues. The CDR3, as DNA: TGTGCCAGTAGTATTTACGAGAACACTGAAGCTTTCTTT. Translating gives CASSIYENTEAFF.

This clonotype has just a few counts. J is TRBJ2-7 and V is TRBV2; no reliable D call. V was clipped by 8 bases and J by 6 bases, with 2 bases between them. The germline CDR1 and CDR2 sequences are SNHLY and FYNNEI. The CDR3 has 8 amino acids. The CDR3 sequence is CASSEQYF. CDR3 nucleotide sequence: TGTGCCAGCTCCGAGCAGTACTTC.

V is TRBV10-3 and J is TRBJ2-5, with D perhaps matching TRBD1 or TRBD2 (5 bases each). Trimming took 2 bases from V and 0 from J, leaving 10 bases between them. The CDR3 totals 15 residues. Germline lookup yields CDR1 ENHRY and CDR2 SYGVKD. CDR3 protein: CAISEVTADQETQYF. The CDR3 bases are TGTGCCATCAGTGAGGTGACAGCGGACCAAGAGACCCAGTACTTC.

The CDR3 spells CASKGGRSQETQYF. CDR3 coding DNA: TGTGCCAGCAAGGGCGGGCGGTCCCAAGAGACCCAGTACTTC. This chain links TRBV2 with TRBJ2-5; D is perhaps TRBD2 (5 bases). This CDR3 is built from 14 residues. CDR1 is SNHLY and CDR2 is FYNNEI in the germline V gene. V lost 7 bases to trimming and J lost 1 base, with 13 bases between them.

This rearrangement joins TRBV29-1 to TRBJ2-3, with 16 positions matching TRBD2. J was trimmed by 4 bases and V by 7 bases; bases with no gene match: 5. CDR1 SQVTM and CDR2 ANQGSEA come from the germline V gene. There are 15 residues in the CDR3. The CDR3 protein is CSARGTSGGADTQYF. As DNA, the CDR3 is TGCAGCGCCAGAGGGACTAGCGGGGGGGCAGATACGCAGTATTTT.

This sequence joins TRBV19 and TRBJ1-2, with a weak D call TRBD1 (6 bases). V was clipped by 3 bases and J by 4 bases, with 12 bases between them. Germline values: CDR1 LNHDA, CDR2 SQIVND (reference sequence). The CDR3 contains 14 residues. Here the CDR3 reads CASSIGQGIYGYTF. DNA for the CDR3: TGTGCCAGTAGTATTGGGCAGGGGATCTATGGCTACACCTTC.

The chain combines TRBV24-1 with TRBJ2-7, with a tentative D call TRBD2 (6 bases). This CDR3 contains 12 residues. Germline values: CDR1 KGHDR, CDR2 SFDVKD. Deletions cut 9 bases from V and 4 bases from J, with 12 bases between. In DNA, the CDR3 is TGTGCCACCTGCGGGAAGGTTTACGAGCAGTACTTC. Its protein product is CATCGKVYEQYF.

CDR3 in amino acids: CASSTRAGAYNEQFF. The CDR3 nucleotides are TGTGCCAGTAGTACCCGAGCGGGCGCATACAATGAGCAGTTCTTC. The chain joins TRBV19 to TRBJ2-1, with D possibly TRBD2 on 6 matching bases. This CDR3 has 15 residues. V was trimmed by 4 bases and J by 4 bases, leaving 14 bases between them. CDR1 is LNHDA and CDR2 is SQIVND in the germline V gene (reference sequence).

CDR3 loop: CASGTANQPQHF. CDR3 bases: TGTGCCAGCGGGACAGCTAATCAGCCCCAGCATTTT. The chain links TRBV2 to TRBJ1-5, with 7 bases matching TRBD1. The germline V gene encodes CDR1 SNHLY and CDR2 FYNNEI. CDR3 size: 12 residues. The V and J ends lost 8 bases and 4 bases, in that order; junction bases with no gene match: 2.

The chain carries TRBV11-2 and TRBJ2-3; 8 nucleotides match TRBD1. The CDR3 sequence is 16 residues long. CDR1 is SGHAT and CDR2 is FQNNGV in the germline V gene. Trimming took 6 bases from V and 0 from J; bases not matched to a gene: 8. The CDR3 nucleotides read TGTGCCAGCAGAAACAGGGGGGATGCTAGCACAGATACGCAGTATTTT. Translated: CASRNRGDASTDTQYF.

The chain couples TRBV9 to TRBJ2-7; 11 positions match TRBD1. Losses at the gene ends were 0 bases for V and 6 bases for J; bases not matched to a gene: 2. The CDR3 is 14 amino acids. Germline CDR1 is SGDLS and CDR2 is YYNGEE. Here the CDR3 reads CASSVEGQGGEQYF. The CDR3 DNA reads TGTGCCAGCAGCGTAGAGGGACAGGGGGGCGAGCAGTACTTC.

CDR3 protein: CASSQGQGDSPLHF. The CDR3, as DNA: TGCGCCAGCAGCCAGGGACAGGGGGATTCACCCCTCCACTTT. The chain couples TRBV4-3 to TRBJ1-6; 11 bases line up with TRBD1. The CDR3 has 14 amino acids. With 3 bases clipped from V and 8 bases from J, the junction kept 0 bases outside the gene matches. Germline-derived CDR1 and CDR2 are LGHNA and YSLEER.

V gene TRBV9 combines with J gene TRBJ2-7; D gene uncertain. Germline V gene lookup returns CDR1 SGDLS and CDR2 YYNGEE. The CDR3 totals 13 residues. The germline V and J ends were trimmed by 3 bases and 3 bases, with 10 bases remaining between them. CDR3 sequence (DNA): TGTGCCAGCAGCGCACGGATGGGCTACGAGCAGTACTTC. Its translation: CASSARMGYEQYF.

The chain joins TRBV19 to TRBJ2-7, with D uncertain. The CDR3 totals 12 residues. The germline gives CDR1 LNHDA, CDR2 SQIVND (reference sequence). V lost 3 bases and J 4 bases, leaving 7 bases between the germline ends. DNA of the CDR3: TGTGCCAGTAGTATTGGACGGTACGAGCAGTACTTC. Translation gives CASSIGRYEQYF.

The V gene is TRBV29-1, the J gene TRBJ1-2; 8 bases align to TRBD1. The germline gives CDR1 SQVTM, CDR2 ANQGSEA. The length of the CDR3 is 12 residues. V was pared by 4 bases and J by 5 bases, with 3 bases of the junction left unmatched. The CDR3, as DNA: TGCAGCGTTGTACAGGGGGGGTATGGCTACACCTTC. Its protein is CSVVQGGYGYTF.

This rearrangement joins TRBV2 to TRBJ1-5; 9 bases agree with TRBD1. Germline CDR1 reads SNHLY; CDR2 reads FYNNEI. V dropped 5 bases and J dropped 7; count of bases not matched to a gene: 6. The CDR3 consists of 14 residues. The CDR3 DNA sequence: TGTGCCAGCAGTAGGGGACAGGGCCGCCAGCCCCAGCATTTT. This translates into CASSRGQGRQPQHF.

V gene TRBV20-1 combines with J gene TRBJ2-7; 10 positions match TRBD2. Unmatched junction bases numbered 12, after V lost 6 bases and J lost 7 bases. Looked up from germline, CDR1 is DFQATT and CDR2 is SNEGSKA (reference sequence). CDR3 size: 14 residues. This chain's CDR3 is CSAGGGSGRREQYF. CDR3 sequence (DNA): TGCAGTGCGGGAGGTGGTAGCGGGAGGCGTGAGCAGTACTTC.